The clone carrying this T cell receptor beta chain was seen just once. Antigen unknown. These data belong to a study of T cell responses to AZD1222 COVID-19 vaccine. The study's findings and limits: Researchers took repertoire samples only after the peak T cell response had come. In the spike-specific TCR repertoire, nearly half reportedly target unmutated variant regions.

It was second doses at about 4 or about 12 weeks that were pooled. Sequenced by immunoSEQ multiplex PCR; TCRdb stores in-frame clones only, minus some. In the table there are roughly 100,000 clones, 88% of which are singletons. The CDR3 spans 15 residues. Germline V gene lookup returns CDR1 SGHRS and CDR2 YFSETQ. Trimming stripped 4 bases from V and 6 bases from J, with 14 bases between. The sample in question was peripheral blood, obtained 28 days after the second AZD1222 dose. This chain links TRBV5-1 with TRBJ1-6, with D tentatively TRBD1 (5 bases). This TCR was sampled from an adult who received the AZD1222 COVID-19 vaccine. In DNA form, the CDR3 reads TGCGCCAGCAGCATATGGGGCGGAGCTAATTCACCCCTCCACTTT. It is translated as CASSIWGGANSPLHF.